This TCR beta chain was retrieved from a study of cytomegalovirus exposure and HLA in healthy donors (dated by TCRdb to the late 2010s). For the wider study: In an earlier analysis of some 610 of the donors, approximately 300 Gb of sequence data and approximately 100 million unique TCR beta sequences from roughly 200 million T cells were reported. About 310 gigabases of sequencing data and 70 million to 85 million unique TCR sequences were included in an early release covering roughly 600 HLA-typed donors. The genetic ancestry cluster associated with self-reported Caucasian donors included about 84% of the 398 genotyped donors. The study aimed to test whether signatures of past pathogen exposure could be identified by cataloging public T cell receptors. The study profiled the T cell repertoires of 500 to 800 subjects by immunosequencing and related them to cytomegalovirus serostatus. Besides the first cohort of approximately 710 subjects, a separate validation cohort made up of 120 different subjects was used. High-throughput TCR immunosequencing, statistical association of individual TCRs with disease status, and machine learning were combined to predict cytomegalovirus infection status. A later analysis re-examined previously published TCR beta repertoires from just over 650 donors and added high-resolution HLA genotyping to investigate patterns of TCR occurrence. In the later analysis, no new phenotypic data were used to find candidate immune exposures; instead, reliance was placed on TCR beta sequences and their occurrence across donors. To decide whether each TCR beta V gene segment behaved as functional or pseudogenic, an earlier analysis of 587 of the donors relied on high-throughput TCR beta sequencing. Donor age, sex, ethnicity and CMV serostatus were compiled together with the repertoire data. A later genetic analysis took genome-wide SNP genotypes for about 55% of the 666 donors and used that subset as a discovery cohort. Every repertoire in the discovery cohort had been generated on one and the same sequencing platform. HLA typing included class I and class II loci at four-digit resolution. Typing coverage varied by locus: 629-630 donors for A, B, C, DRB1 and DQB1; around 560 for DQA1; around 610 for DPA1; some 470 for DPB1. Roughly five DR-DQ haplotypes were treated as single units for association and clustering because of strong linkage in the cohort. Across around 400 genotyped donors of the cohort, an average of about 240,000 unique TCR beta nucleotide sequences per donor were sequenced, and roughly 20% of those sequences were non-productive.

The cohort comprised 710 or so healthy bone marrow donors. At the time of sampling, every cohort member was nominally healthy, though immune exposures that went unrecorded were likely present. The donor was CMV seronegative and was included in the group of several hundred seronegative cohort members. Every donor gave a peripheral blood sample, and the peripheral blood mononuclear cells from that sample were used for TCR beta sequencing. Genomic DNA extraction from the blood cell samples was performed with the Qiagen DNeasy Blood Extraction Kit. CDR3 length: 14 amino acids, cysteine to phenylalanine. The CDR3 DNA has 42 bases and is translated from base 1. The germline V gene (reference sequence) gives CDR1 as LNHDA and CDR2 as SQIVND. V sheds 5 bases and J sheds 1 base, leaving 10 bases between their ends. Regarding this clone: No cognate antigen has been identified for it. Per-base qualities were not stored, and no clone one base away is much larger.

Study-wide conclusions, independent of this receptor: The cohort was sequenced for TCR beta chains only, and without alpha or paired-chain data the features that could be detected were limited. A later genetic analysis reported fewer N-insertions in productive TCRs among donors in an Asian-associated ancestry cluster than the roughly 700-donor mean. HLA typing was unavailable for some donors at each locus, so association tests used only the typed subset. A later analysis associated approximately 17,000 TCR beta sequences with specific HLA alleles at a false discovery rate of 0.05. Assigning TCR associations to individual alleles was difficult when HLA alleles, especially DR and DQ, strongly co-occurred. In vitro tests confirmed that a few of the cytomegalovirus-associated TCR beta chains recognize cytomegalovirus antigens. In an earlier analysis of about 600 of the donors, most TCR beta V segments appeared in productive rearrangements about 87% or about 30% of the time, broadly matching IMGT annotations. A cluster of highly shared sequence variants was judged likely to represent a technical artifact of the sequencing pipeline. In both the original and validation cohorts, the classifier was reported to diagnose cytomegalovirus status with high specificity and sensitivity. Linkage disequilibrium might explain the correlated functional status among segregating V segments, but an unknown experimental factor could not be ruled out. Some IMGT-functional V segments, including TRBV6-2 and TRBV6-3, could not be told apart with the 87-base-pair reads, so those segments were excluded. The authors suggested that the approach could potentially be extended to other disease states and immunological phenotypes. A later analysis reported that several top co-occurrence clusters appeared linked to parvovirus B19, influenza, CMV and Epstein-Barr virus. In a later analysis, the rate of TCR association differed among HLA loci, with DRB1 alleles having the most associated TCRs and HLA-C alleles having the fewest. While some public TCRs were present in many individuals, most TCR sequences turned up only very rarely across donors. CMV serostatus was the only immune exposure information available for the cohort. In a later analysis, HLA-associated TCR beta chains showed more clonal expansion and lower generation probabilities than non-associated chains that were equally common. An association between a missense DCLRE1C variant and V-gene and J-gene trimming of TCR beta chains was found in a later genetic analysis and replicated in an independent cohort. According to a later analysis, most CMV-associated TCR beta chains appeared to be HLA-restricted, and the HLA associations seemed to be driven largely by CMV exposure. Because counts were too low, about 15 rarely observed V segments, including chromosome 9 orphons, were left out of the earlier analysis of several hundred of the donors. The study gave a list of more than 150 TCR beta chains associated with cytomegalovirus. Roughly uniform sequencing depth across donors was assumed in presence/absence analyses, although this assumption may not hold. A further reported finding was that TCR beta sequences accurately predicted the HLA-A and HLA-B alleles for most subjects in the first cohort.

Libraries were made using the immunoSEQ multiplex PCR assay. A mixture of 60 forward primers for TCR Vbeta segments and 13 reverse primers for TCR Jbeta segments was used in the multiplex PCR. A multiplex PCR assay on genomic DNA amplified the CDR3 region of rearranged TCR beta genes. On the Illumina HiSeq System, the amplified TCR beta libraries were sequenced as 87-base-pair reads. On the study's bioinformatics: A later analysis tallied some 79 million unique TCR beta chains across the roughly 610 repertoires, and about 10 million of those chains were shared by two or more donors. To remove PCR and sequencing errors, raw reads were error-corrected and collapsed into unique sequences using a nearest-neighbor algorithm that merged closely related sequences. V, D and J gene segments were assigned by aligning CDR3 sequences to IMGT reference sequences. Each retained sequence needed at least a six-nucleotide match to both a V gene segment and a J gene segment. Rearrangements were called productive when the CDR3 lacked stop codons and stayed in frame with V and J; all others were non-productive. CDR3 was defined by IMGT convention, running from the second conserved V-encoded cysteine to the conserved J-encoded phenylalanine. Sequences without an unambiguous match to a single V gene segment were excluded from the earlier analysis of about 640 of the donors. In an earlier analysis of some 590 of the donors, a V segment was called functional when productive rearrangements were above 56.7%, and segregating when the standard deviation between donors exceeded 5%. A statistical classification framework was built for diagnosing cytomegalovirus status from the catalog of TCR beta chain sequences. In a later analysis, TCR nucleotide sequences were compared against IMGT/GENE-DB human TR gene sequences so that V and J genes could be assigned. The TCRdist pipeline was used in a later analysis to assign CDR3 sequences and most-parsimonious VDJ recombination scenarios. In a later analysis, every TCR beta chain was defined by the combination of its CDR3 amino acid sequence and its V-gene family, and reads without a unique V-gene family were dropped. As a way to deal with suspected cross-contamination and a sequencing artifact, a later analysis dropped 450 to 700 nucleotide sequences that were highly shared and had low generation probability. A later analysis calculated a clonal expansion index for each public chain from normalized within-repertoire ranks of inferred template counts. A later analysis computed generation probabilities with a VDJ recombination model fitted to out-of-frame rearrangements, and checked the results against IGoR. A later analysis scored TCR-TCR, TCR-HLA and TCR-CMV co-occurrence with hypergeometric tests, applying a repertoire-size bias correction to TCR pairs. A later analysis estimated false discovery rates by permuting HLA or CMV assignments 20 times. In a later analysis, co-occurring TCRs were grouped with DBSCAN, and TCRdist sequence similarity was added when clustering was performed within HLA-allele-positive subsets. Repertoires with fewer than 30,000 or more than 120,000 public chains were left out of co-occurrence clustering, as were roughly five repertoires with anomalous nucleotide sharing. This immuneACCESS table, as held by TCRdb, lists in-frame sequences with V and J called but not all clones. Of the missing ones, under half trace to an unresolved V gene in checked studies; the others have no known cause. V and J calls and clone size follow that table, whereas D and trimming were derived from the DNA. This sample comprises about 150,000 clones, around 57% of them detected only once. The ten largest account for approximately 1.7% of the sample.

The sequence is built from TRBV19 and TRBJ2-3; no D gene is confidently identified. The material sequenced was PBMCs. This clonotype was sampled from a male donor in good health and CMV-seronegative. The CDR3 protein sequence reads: CASSPRAGTDTQYF. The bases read TGTGCCAGTAGTCCCCGAGCCGGCACAGATACGCAGTATTTT.